This entry features one T cell receptor (beta chain) sequence. The sample is drawn from a study of T-cell memory formation after mild COVID-19. Each CDR3 protein gets one entry after TCRdb re-called the 5' RACE reads with MiXCR. This sample has about half a million distinct CDR3 sequences, with 15% to 20% found just once. The source of this sequence is an adult woman who had mild COVID-19 (a few samples of this study predate the infection). Cell type and time point are not known. The source material was PBMCs or a T cell subset sorted from them (not recorded which).

The CDR3 region is CASSQDSGQETQYF. The CDR3 DNA reads TGTGCCAGCAGCCAAGATAGCGGCCAAGAGACCCAGTACTTC. V gene TRBV4-2 combines with J gene TRBJ2-5, with D perhaps matching TRBD2 (6 bases). Germline assignment: CDR1 LGHNA and CDR2 YNFKEQ. V was clipped by 0 bases and J by 1 base, with 6 bases between them. CDR3 length: 14 residues.